A single sample gave rise to the 26 T cell receptor beta chains below, sequenced in a study of T cells in women clearing cervical HPV infection (dated by TCRdb to the late 2010s). To prepare the library, the immunoSEQ multiplex PCR assay was applied. The table was pulled from immuneACCESS by TCRdb, which kept in-frame rearrangements only. Such tables lose some clones; where checked, under half of the loss comes from unresolved V genes, and the rest has no known cause. The table kept for this sample lists around 19,000 clones. The ten largest make up approximately 5.3% of the sample. The specimen was blood buffy coat. The receptors were sampled from a woman between 18 and 70 years old with a cervical HPV16 infection that either progressed to CIN3+ or cleared (not recorded which).

Concerning this clone: Read sequence stops 3 residues before the CDR3 end, and the germline J gene provides the missing end. The J gene is TRBJ1-2, the V gene TRBV7-6; D not certain. Per germline, CDR1 SGHVS and CDR2 FNYEAQ. The CDR3 is 14 amino acids. CDR3 DNA, as far as it was read: TGTGCCAGCAGCTCAGGAGGAGCTTCCTACGAC. This sequence encodes CASSSGGASYD. The full CDR3 protein reads CASSSGGASYDYTF. The variable domain in full, completed from reference TRBV7-6 and TRBJ1-2, reads GAGVSQSPRYKVTKRGQDVALRCDPISGHVSLYWYRQALGQGPEFLTYFNYEAQQDKSGLPNDRFSAERPEGSISTLTIQRTEQRDSAMYRCASSSGGASYDYTFGSGTRLTVV.

A remark on this clone: The read gets to within 3 residues of the CDR3 end, and the germline J gene fills in the rest. The chain links TRBV7-2 to TRBJ2-3; no clear D gene. Germline-derived CDR1 and CDR2 are SGHTA and FQGNSA. This CDR3 is 12 amino acids long. The CDR3 loop is CASSLVLETQYF. Partial CDR3 DNA: TGTGCCAGCAGCCTAGTTTTAGAGACG.

The DNA read from the CDR3 is TGTGCCAGCAGCCAAAGAGGGGCCGATACG. This translates into CASSQRGADT. The full CDR3 reads CASSQRGADTQYF. V gene TRBV14 combines with J gene TRBJ2-3; TRBD1 or TRBD2 may be the D gene (5 bases each). Sequencing ends 3 residues short of the CDR3 end; the germline J gene provides the rest. V lost 2 bases and J lost 6, with 9 bases in between. The CDR3 length is 13 residues. Per germline, CDR1 SGHDN and CDR2 FVKESK.

A word on this clone: The read gets to within 3 residues of the CDR3 end, and the germline J gene fills in the rest. This rearrangement joins TRBV5-3 to TRBJ2-7; TRBD1 matches 8 bases. TRBV5-3 is identified as an open reading frame with a role that is uncertain. The CDR3 totals 15 residues. J gave up 2 bases and V 4 bases, and 8 bases lay outside the gene matches. CDR3 region: CARSRPDRVTYEQYF. Partial CDR3 DNA: TGTGCCAGAAGCCGCCCGGACAGGGTCACCTACGAG.

Concerning this clone itself: The observed sequence ends 3 residues before the CDR3 terminus, with the missing tail filled in from the germline J gene. This chain joins TRBV28 and TRBJ2-5, with TRBD1 identical over 9 bases. V shed 6 bases, J shed 4 bases, and the junction held 9 bases outside the gene matches. The CDR3 loop spans 15 amino acids. Germline assignment: CDR1 MDHEN and CDR2 SYDVKM. The CDR3 spells CASRSGTGIGETQYF. The CDR3 DNA, read in part, is TGTGCCAGCAGATCCGGGACAGGGATTGGAGAGACC.

With respect to this clone: The CDR3 end lies 3 residues beyond the end of the read and is filled in from the germline J gene. This chain links TRBV2 with TRBJ2-3; TRBD2 aligns across 7 bases. Per germline, CDR1 SNHLY and CDR2 FYNNEI. The CDR3 sequence is 15 residues long. The junction had 12 bases not matched to a gene; V was cut back by 6 bases and J by 6 bases. CDR3 bases read: TGTGCCAGCAGGGCCGGGGGGTCCTTTGGGGATACG. It is translated as CASRAGGSFGDT. Given in full, the CDR3 is CASRAGGSFGDTQYF.

In the case of this clone: The read ends 3 residues before the CDR3 terminus; that terminus is restored from the germline J gene. The gene calls are TRBV20-1 and TRBJ2-4; TRBD1 matches 12 bases. V lost 6 bases, J lost 1 base, and 7 bases stayed unmatched. The CDR3 extends over 16 amino acids. The V gene's germline CDR1 is DFQATT and CDR2 SNEGSKA (reference sequence). The CDR3 protein is CSALGQGAEAKNIQYF. The part of the CDR3 DNA that was read is TGCAGTGCATTGGGACAGGGGGCGGAGGCCAAAAACATT.

In the case of this clone: Sequencing ends 3 residues short of the CDR3 end; the germline J gene provides the rest. The V gene is TRBV20-1, the J gene TRBJ2-1, with TRBD2 matching 14 bases. The CDR3 contains 17 residues. CDR1 and CDR2 from the germline V gene are DFQATT and SNEGSKA (reference sequence). The V gene end was trimmed by 3 bases and the J gene end by 7 bases; junction bases not matched to a gene: 11. Partial CDR3 DNA: TGCAGTGCTAGTGTACATGGACTAGCGGGGGGATCAAATGAG. It translates to CSASVHGLAGGSNE. The full CDR3 reads CSASVHGLAGGSNEQFF.

Note on this clone: Compared with germline, one end of the junction differs, possibly owing to a read error. The CDR3 end is not reached by the read, which stops 3 residues before it; the germline J gene fills it in. This sequence joins TRBV4-2 and TRBJ2-3, with TRBD2 identical over 12 bases. Germline V gene data show CDR1 as LGHNA and CDR2 as YNFKEQ. This CDR3 comprises 17 residues. Partial CDR3 DNA: TGCGCCAGCAGCCAAGATGGCACTAGCGGGGGGCAAGAGACG. It codes for CASSQDGTSGGQET. The CDR3, in full, reads CASSQDGTSGGQETQYF.

About this clone itself: The read is 3 residues too short to cover the CDR3 end, so that end is filled in from the germline J gene. The chain joins TRBV2 to TRBJ1-3; the match to TRBD1 covers 7 bases. V was clipped by 1 base and J by 0 bases; unmatched bases: 3. The CDR3 is 16 residues long. The germline V gene has CDR1 SNHLY and CDR2 FYNNEI. The CDR3 bases that were read are TGTGCCAGCAGTGAAGGGACAGGCAACTCTGGAAACACC. Its translation is CASSEGTGNSGNT. The whole CDR3 reads CASSEGTGNSGNTIYF.

Concerning this clone itself: The sequenced fragment ends 3 residues before the CDR3 boundary, so the rest is inferred from the germline J gene. The genes are TRBV7-9 and TRBJ2-1; TRBD1 is a possible D gene (5 bases). Germline lookup yields CDR1 SEHNR and CDR2 FQNEAQ (reference sequence). The CDR3 contains 14 residues. V gave up 1 base and J gave up 4 bases, with 8 bases separating them. The CDR3 protein is CASSLDAGYNEQFF. The CDR3 DNA, read in part, is TGTGCCAGCAGCTTAGATGCAGGGTACAATGAG.

Comment on this clone: The read is 3 residues too short to cover the CDR3 end, so that end is filled in from the germline J gene. The V and J genes are TRBV20-1 and TRBJ2-2, with unresolved D. The CDR3 extends over 14 amino acids. Between the trimmed V and J ends, which lost 2 bases and 0 bases, there was a span of 7 bases. Germline-derived CDR1 and CDR2 are DFQATT and SNEGSKA (reference sequence). Here the CDR3 reads CSARFQSNTGELFF. The DNA read from the CDR3 is TGCAGTGCTAGATTTCAGTCGAACACCGGGGAG.

Comments on this clone: Coverage ceases 3 residues before the CDR3 finishes, and the germline J gene fills in the end. The chain joins TRBV2 to TRBJ1-6; 7 bases are shared with TRBD1. With V trimmed by 6 bases and J by 9 bases, 5 bases remained unmatched. Germline CDR1 reads SNHLY; CDR2 reads FYNNEI. This CDR3 has 13 residues. The covered CDR3 bases are TGTGCCAGCAGCACCGACAGGGTTTCACCC. Amino acids: CASSTDRVSP. The full CDR3 is CASSTDRVSPLHF. The entire variable domain, with the rest obtained from reference TRBV2 and TRBJ1-6, is as follows: EPEVTQTPSHQVTQMGQEVILRCVPISNHLYFYWYRQILGQKVEFLVSFYNNEISEKSEIFDDQFSVERPDGSNFTLKIRSTKLEDSAMYFCASSTDRVSPLHFGNGTRLTVT.

On this clone itself: The CDR3 goes on 3 residues after the read ends, and that part is filled in from the germline J gene. The chain links TRBV4-2 to TRBJ2-5; D ambiguous. The germline V and J ends were trimmed by 0 bases and 6 bases, with 5 bases remaining between them. CDR1 is LGHNA and CDR2 is YNFKEQ in the germline V gene. This CDR3 region has 12 residues. This CDR3 is CASSQDRQTQYF. The DNA read from the CDR3 is TGTGCCAGCAGCCAAGATCGTCAGACC.

To note about this clone: Sequencing ends 3 residues short of the CDR3 end; the germline J gene provides the rest. The V gene is TRBV10-3, the J gene TRBJ2-5; TRBD1 matches at 8 bases. CDR1 is ENHRY and CDR2 is SYGVKD in the germline V gene. CDR3 size: 13 residues. The J segment lost 4 bases and the V segment lost 3 bases, leaving 1 base of the junction unmatched. The CDR3 sequence is CAISDRGRETQYF. CDR3 DNA, as far as it was read: TGTGCCATCAGTGACAGGGGGCGAGAGACC.

Turning to this clone: The CDR3 extends 3 residues past the end of the read, so its final part is completed from the germline J gene. The genes are TRBV13 and TRBJ2-1; TRBD2 agrees at 8 bases. Per the germline V gene, CDR1 is PRHDT and CDR2 is FYEKMQ (reference sequence). The J segment lost 9 bases and the V segment lost 5 bases, leaving 9 bases of the junction unmatched. CDR3 size: 14 residues. Partial CDR3 DNA: TGTGCCAGCAGCCAGGGACTAGGTAACTCTGAG. Residues: CASSQGLGNSE. The entire CDR3 protein reads CASSQGLGNSEQFF.

By frequency, this clone registers medium-sized. The read halts 3 residues ahead of the CDR3 end, with the missing end drawn from the germline J gene. The V gene is TRBV6-2 or TRBV6-3, the J gene TRBJ2-3; a possible D gene is TRBD1 (6 bases). The V gene lost 2 bases and the J gene lost 4 bases, with 7 bases spanning the gap. CDR1 is MNHEY and CDR2 is SVGEGT in the germline V gene. The CDR3 runs to 13 residues. The CDR3 DNA, read in part, is TGTGCCAGCAGTTACGGACAGTCAGATACG. It translates to CASSYGQSDT. In full, the CDR3 reads CASSYGQSDTQYF.

The CDR3 reads CASSLGLVSQYF. Partial CDR3 DNA: TGTGCCAGCAGTCTCGGACTAGTGTCG. This sequence joins TRBV5-6 and TRBJ2-3; 7 bases agree with TRBD2. The read comes to an end 3 residues before the CDR3 does, leaving the germline J gene to fill in the end. Germline V gene sequence: CDR1 SGHDT, CDR2 YYEEEE. The CDR3 consists of 12 residues. Full variable domain (missing parts from reference TRBV5-6 and TRBJ2-3): DAGVTQSPTHLIKTRGQQVTLRCSPKSGHDTVSWYQQALGQGPQFIFQYYEEEERQRGNFPDRFSGHQFPNYSSELNVNALLLGDSALYLCASSLGLVSQYFGPGTRLTVL.

Worth noting for this clone: The sequence runs out 3 residues before the end of the CDR3; the remainder is reconstructed from the germline J gene. The rearrangement joins TRBV2 to TRBJ2-3, with D possibly matching TRBD2 (6 bases). V was shortened by 7 bases and J by 0 bases, with 20 bases between the two germline ends. Germline-derived CDR1 and CDR2 are SNHLY and FYNNEI. The CDR3 loop spans 17 amino acids. CDR3 bases read: TGTGCCAGCACCTTTTCGGTGTGGGGGACTAGCACAGATACG. Its protein product is CASTFSVWGTSTDT. The entire CDR3 is CASTFSVWGTSTDTQYF.

As to this clone: The read terminates 3 residues before the CDR3 end, so the remaining end is supplied by the germline J gene. The gene calls are TRBV7-2 and TRBJ2-1, with D possibly being TRBD1 (5 bases). The CDR3 is made up of 15 amino acids. V lost 5 bases and J lost 1, with 12 bases in between. From germline, CDR1 is SGHTA and CDR2 FQGNSA. The CDR3 bases that were read are TGTGCCAGCAGCCCGTACAGGAGTTCCTACAATGAG. Protein sequence: CASSPYRSSYNE. The whole CDR3 sequence reads CASSPYRSSYNEQFF.

A remark on this clone: The sequenced fragment ends 3 residues before the CDR3 boundary, so the rest is inferred from the germline J gene. This chain links TRBV5-1 with TRBJ1-2, with TRBD1 as a possible D gene (6 bases). Germline lookup yields CDR1 SGHRS and CDR2 YFSETQ. The CDR3 is made up of 20 amino acids. Trimming pared 0 bases from V and 2 bases from J, leaving 26 bases between. The CDR3: CASSLERALTGWWHNYGYTF. The CDR3 bases that were read are TGCGCCAGCAGCTTGGAAAGGGCCCTGACAGGTTGGTGGCACAACTATGGC.

Concerning this clone itself: The read finishes 3 residues shy of the CDR3 end, and the germline J gene is used to complete it. The rearrangement uses TRBV7-3 and TRBJ2-1, with 15 positions matching TRBD2. The CDR3 is 15 amino acids. Per the germline V gene, CDR1 is SGHTA and CDR2 is FQGTGA. Trimming cost V 5 bases and J 6 bases; bases outside gene matches: 2. The CDR3: CASSRTSGGANEQFF. The sequenced CDR3 bases are TGTGCCAGCAGCCGGACTAGCGGGGGGGCCAATGAG.

Remarks on this clone: The read falls 3 residues short of the CDR3 end, and the missing part is taken from the germline J gene. The J gene is TRBJ2-2, the V gene TRBV7-2; 7 bases match TRBD1. V lost 1 base, J lost 1 base, and 0 bases stayed unmatched. CDR1 and CDR2 (germline): SGHTA, FQGNSA. This CDR3 comprises 15 residues. This CDR3 reads CASSLGTGNTGELFF. CDR3 DNA, as far as it was read: TGTGCCAGCAGCTTAGGGACAGGGAACACCGGGGAG.

About this clone: The DNA ends 3 residues before the CDR3 does, and the rest of the CDR3 is filled in from the germline J gene. The chain combines TRBV24-1 with TRBJ2-3; D is uncertain. This CDR3 is built from 15 residues. Germline V gives CDR1 KGHDR, CDR2 SFDVKD. The germline V and J ends were trimmed by 2 bases and 0 bases, with 8 bases remaining between them. CDR3 sequence reads: CATSDSPTSTDTQYF. The CDR3 DNA, read in part, is TGTGCCACCAGTGATTCTCCCACTAGCACAGATACG.

Regarding this clone: The read ends 3 residues shy of where the CDR3 ends; the end is completed using the germline J gene. The gene calls are TRBV6-2 or TRBV6-3 and TRBJ1-1; D is perhaps TRBD1 (6 bases). The germline V gene encodes CDR1 MNHEY and CDR2 SVGEGT. The CDR3 runs to 14 residues. CDR3 residues: CASSYPGTPREAFF. CDR3 DNA, as far as it was read: TGTGCCAGCAGTTACCCAGGGACACCGCGGGAA.

In regard to this clone: With the read ending 3 residues before the CDR3 end, the germline J gene is used to fill in that end. The J gene is TRBJ2-7, the V gene TRBV4-1; D is unresolved. Germline V gives CDR1 MGHRA, CDR2 YSYEKL. V lost 4 bases, J lost 5 bases, and 18 bases lay in between. The CDR3 covers 15 residues. The CDR3 sequence: CASSLRATRSDEQYF. CDR3 DNA, as far as it was read: TGCGCCAGCAGCCTAAGGGCCACCCGAAGTGACGAG.